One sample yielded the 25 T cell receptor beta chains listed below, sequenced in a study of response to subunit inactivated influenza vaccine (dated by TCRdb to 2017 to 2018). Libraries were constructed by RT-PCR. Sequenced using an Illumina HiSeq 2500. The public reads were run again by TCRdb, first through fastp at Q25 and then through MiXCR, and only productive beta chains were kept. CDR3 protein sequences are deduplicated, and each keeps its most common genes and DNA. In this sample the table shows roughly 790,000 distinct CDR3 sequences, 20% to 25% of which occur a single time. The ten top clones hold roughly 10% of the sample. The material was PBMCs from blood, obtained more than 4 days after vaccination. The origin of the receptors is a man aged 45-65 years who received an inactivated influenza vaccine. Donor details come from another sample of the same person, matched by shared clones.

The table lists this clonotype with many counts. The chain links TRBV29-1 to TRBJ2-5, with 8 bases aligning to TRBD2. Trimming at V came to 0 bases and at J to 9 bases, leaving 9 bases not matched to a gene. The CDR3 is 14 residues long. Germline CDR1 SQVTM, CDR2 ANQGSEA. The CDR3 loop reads CSVEDHEGLGAQYF. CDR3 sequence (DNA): TGCAGCGTTGAAGATCACGAGGGACTAGGGGCCCAGTACTTC.

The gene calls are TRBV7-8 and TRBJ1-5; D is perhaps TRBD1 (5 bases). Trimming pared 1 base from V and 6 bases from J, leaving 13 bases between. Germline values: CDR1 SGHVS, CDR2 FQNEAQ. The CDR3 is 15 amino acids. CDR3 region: CASSLVRVVGQPQHF. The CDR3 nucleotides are TGTGCCAGCAGCTTAGTCAGGGTAGTCGGTCAGCCCCAGCATTTT.

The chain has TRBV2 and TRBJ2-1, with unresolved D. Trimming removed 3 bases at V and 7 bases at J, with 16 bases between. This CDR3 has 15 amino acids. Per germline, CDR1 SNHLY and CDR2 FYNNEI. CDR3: CASSDPVLDFNEQFF. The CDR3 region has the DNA TGTGCCAGCAGTGATCCGGTTCTAGATTTTAATGAGCAGTTCTTC.

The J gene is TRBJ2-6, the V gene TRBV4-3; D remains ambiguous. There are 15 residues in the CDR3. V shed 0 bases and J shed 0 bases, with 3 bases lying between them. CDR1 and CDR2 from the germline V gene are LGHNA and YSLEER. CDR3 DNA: TGCGCCAGCAGCCAAGAGGTCTCTGGGGCCAACGTCCTGACTTTC. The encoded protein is CASSQEVSGANVLTF.

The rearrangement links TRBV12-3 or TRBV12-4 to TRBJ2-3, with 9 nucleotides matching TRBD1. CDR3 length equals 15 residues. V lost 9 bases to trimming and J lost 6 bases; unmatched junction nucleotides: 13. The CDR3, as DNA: TGTGCCAGTATCCGGCGGACAGGGGTCGGTGATACGCAGTATTTT. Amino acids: CASIRRTGVGDTQYF.

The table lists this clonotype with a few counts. CDR3 protein: CASSLDRPKAEAFF. The CDR3 DNA follows: TGCGCCAGCAGCTTGGACAGGCCCAAGGCTGAAGCTTTCTTT. The rearrangement uses TRBV5-1 and TRBJ1-1; perhaps TRBD1 as D (5 bases). This CDR3 is built from 14 residues. Trimming pared 0 bases from V and 6 bases from J, leaving 12 bases between. Per germline, CDR1 SGHRS and CDR2 YFSETQ.

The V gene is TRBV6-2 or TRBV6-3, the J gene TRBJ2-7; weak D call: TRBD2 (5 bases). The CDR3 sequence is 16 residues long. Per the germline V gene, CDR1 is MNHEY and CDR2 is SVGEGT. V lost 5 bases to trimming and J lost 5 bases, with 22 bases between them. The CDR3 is CASSISQAGVGNEQYF. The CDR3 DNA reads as TGTGCCAGCAGTATTTCGCAGGCCGGGGTGGGAAACGAGCAGTACTTC.

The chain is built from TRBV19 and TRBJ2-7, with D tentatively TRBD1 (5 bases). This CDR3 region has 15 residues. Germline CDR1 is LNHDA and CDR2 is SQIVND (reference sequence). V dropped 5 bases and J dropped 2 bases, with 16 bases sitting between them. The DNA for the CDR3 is TGTGCCAGTAGTCCCAACTCGGACACGACCTACGAGCAGTACTTC. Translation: CASSPNSDTTYEQYF.

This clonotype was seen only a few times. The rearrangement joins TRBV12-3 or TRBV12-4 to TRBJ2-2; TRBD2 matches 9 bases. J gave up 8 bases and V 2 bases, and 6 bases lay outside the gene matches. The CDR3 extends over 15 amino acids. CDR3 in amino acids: CASSLWTSDGGELFF. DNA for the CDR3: TGTGCCAGCAGTTTATGGACTAGCGACGGGGGGGAGCTGTTTTTT.

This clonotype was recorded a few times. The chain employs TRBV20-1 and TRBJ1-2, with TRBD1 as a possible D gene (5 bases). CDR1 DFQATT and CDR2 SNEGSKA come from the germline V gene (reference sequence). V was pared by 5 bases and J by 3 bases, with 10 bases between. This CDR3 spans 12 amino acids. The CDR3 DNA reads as TGCAGTGCTCGCGGGGACGACTATGGCTACACCTTC. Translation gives CSARGDDYGYTF.

The CDR3 DNA follows: TGTGCCAGCAGCCAGGGACAGGGTAATATGGCCGGGGAGCTGTTTTTT. It is translated as CASSQGQGNMAGELFF. The gene calls are TRBV4-2 and TRBJ2-2, with TRBD1 matching 9 bases. Germline V lookup: CDR1 LGHNA, CDR2 YNFKEQ. The V and J ends lost 3 bases and 6 bases, in that order; junction bases with no gene match: 8. The CDR3 contains 16 residues.

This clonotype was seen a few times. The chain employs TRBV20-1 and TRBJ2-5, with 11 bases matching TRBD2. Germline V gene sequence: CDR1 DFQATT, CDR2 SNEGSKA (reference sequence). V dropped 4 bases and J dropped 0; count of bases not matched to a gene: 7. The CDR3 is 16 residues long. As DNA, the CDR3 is TGCAGTGCTAACCCCCGACTAGCGGGGCACCAAGAGACCCAGTACTTC. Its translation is CSANPRLAGHQETQYF.

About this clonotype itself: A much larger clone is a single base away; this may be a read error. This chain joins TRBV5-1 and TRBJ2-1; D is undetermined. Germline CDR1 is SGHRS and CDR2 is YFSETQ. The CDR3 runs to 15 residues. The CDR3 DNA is TGCGCCAGCAGCCGCCTGCGATCCGATCGCGATGAGCGGTTCTTC. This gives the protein CASSRLRSDRDERFF.

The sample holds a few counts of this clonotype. CDR3 DNA sequence: TGTGCCACTACGGGCCTGACCCAAGAGACCCAGTACTTC. Translation gives CATTGLTQETQYF. J is TRBJ2-5 and V is TRBV10-3; no reliable D call. Germline V CDR1 and CDR2: ENHRY, SYGVKD. V dropped 10 bases and J dropped 1 base, with 13 bases sitting between them. The CDR3 length is 13 residues.

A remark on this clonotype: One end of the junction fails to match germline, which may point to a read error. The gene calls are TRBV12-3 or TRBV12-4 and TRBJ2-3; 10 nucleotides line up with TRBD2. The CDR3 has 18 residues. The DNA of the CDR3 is TGTACCAGCAGTTTAGCCTTCGGACTAGCGGAAACAGCGGATACGCAGTATTTT. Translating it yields CTSSLAFGLAETADTQYF.

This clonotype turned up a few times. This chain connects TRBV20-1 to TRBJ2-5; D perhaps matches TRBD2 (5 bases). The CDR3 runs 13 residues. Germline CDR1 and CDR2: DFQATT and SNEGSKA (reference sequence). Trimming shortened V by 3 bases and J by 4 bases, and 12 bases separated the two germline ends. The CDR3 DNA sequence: TGCAGTGCTAGGTTTCTAGCTCGAGAGACCCAGTACTTC. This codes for CSARFLARETQYF.

The CDR3 DNA follows: TGTGCCAGCAGCTCCCATCAGCCCCAGCATTTT. Translating it yields CASSSHQPQHF. The V and J genes are TRBV11-2 and TRBJ1-5; D call uncertain. The length of the CDR3 is 11 residues. Germline CDR1 reads SGHAT; CDR2 reads FQNNGV. V gave up 4 bases and J gave up 5 bases, with 3 bases separating them.

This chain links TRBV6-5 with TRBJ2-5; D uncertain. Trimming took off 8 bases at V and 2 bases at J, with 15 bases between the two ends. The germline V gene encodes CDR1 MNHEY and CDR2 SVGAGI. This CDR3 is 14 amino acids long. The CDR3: CASCWDYIQETQYF. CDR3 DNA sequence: TGTGCCAGCTGTTGGGATTACATTCAAGAGACCCAGTACTTC.

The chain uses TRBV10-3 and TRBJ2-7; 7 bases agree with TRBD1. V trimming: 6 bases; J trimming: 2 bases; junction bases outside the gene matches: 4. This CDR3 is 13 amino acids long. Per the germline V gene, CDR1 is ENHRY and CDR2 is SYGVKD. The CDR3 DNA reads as TGTGCCATCAGAAGGGACAGCACCTACGAGCAGTACTTC. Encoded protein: CAIRRDSTYEQYF.

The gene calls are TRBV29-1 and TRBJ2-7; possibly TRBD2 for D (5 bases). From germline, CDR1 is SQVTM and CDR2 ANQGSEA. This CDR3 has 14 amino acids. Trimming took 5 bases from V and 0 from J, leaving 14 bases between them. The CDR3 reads CSVRKSGNSYEQYF. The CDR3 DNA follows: TGCAGCGTTCGAAAGAGCGGTAACTCCTACGAGCAGTACTTC.

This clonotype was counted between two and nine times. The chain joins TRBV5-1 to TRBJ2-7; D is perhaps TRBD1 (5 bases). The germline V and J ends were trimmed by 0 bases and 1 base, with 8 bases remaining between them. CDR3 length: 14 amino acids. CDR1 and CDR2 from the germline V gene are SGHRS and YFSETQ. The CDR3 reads CASSLDRLSYEQYF. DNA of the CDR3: TGCGCCAGCAGCTTGGACAGGCTGTCCTACGAGCAGTACTTC.

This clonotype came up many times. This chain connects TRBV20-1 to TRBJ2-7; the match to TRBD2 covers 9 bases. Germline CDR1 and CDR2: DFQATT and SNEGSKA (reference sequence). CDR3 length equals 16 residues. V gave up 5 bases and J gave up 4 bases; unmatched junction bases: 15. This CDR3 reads CSAGKNSGGLTYEQYF. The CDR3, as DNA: TGCAGTGCTGGAAAAAATAGCGGGGGCCTTACTTACGAGCAGTACTTC.

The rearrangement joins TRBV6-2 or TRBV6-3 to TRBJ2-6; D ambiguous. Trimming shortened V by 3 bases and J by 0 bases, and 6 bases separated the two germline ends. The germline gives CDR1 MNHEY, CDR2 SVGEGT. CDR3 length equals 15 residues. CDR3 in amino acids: CASSYTRSGANVLTF. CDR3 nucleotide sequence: TGTGCCAGCAGTTATACCCGCTCTGGGGCCAACGTCCTGACTTTC.

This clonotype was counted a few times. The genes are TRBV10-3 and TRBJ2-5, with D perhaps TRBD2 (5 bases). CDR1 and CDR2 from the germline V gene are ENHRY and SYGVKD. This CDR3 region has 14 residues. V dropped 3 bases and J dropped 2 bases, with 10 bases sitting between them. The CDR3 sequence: CAISDPGTQETQYF. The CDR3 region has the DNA TGTGCCATCAGTGATCCGGGAACGCAAGAGACCCAGTACTTC.

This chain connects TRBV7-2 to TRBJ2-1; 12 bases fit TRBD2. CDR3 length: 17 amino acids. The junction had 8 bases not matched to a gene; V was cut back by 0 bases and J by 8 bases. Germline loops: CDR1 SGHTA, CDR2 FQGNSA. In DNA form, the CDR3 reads TGTGCCAGCAGCTTAGCGGCTAGCGGGGGGGCAACATATGAGCAGTTCTTC. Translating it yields CASSLAASGGATYEQFF.